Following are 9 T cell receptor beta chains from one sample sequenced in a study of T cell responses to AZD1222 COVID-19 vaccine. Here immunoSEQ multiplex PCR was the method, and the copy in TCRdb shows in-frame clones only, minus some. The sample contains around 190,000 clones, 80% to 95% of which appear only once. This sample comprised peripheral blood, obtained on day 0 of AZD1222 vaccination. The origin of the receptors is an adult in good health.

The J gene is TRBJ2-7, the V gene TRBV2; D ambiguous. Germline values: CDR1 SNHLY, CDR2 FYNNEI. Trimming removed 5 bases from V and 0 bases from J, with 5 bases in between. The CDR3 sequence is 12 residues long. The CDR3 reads CASSRSSYEQYF. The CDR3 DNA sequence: TGTGCCAGCAGTAGGTCCTCCTACGAGCAGTACTTC.

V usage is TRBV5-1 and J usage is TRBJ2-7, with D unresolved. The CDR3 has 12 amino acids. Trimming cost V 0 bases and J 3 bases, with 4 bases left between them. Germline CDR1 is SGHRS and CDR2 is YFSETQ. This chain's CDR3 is CASSLANYEQYF. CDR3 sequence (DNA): TGCGCCAGCAGCTTGGCCAACTACGAGCAGTACTTC.

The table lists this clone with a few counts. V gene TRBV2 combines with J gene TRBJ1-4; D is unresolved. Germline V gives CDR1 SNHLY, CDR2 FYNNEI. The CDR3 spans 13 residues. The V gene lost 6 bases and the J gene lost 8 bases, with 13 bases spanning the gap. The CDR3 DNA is TGTGCCAGCAGCGAAACACCGCTCGAAAAACTGTTTTTT. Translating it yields CASSETPLEKLFF.

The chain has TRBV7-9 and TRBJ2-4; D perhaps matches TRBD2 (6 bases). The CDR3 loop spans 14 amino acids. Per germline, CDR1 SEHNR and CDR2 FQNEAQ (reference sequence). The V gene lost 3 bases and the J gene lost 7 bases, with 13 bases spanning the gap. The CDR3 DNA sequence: TGTGCCAGCAGCTTGACAGCGGAGGGGAACATTCAGTACTTC. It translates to CASSLTAEGNIQYF.

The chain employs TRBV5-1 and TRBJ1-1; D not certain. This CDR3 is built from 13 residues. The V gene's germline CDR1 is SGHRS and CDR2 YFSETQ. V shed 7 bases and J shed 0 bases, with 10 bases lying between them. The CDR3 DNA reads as TGCGCCAGCGGAACTGGTATGAACACTGAAGCTTTCTTT. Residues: CASGTGMNTEAFF.

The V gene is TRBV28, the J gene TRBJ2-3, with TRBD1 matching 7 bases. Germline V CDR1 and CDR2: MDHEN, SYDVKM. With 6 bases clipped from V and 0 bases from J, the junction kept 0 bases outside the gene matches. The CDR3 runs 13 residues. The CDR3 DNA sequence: TGTGCCAGCAGCAGGGGGAGCACAGATACGCAGTATTTT. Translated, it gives CASSRGSTDTQYF.

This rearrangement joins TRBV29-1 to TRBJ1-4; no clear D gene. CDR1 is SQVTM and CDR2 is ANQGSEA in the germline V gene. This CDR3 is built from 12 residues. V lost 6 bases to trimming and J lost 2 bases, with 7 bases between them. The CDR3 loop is CSVRRTNEKLFF. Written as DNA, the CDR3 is TGCAGCGTGAGGAGGACTAATGAAAAACTGTTTTTT. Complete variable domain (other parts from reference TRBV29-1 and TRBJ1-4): SAVISQKPSRDICQRGTSLTIQCQVDSQVTMMFWYRQQPGQSLTLIATANQGSEATYESGFVIDKFPISRPNLTFSTLTVSNMSPEDSSIYLCSVRRTNEKLFFGSGTQLSVL.

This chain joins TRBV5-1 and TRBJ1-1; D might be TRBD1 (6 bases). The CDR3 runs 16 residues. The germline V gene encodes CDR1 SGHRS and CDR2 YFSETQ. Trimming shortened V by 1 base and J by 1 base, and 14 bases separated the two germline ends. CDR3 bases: TGCGCCAGCAGCTTGAGGGACAATGGGGGGAACACTGAAGCTTTCTTT. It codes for CASSLRDNGGNTEAFF.

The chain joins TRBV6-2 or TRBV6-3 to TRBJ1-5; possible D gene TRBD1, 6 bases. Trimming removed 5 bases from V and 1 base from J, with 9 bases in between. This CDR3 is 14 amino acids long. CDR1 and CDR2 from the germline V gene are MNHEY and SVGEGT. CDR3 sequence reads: CASSRGGSNQPQHF. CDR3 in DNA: TGTGCCAGCAGTAGGGGGGGGAGCAATCAGCCCCAGCATTTT.